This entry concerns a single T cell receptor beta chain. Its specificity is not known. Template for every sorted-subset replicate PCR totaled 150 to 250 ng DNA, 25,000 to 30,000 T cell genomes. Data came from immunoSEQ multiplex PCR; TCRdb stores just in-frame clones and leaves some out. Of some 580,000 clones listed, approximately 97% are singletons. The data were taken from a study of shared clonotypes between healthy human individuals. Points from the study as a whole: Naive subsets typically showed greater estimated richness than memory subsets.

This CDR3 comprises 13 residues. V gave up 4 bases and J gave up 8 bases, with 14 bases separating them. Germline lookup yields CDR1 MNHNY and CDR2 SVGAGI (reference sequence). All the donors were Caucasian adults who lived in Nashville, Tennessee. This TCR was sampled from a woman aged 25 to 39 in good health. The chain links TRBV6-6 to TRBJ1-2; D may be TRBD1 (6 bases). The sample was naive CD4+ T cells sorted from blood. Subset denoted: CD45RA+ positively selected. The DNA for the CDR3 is TGTGCCAGCAGTTTACAGGGTACGGGGGGCTACACCTTC. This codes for CASSLQGTGGYTF.